The rows below give T cell receptor beta chains drawn from one sample of a study of shared clonotypes between healthy human individuals. Method: immunoSEQ multiplex PCR; TCRdb's copy keeps in-frame clones and lacks some. The sample lists some 790,000 clones, 55% to 80% seen once, with less than 2% in the top ten. The material sequenced was memory CD4+ T cells sorted from blood. These receptors originate from a woman under 40 in good health. The CDR3 runs from the conserved cysteine through the conserved F or W. The D gene is left open where the match is weak. Only part of the rows carry a size: once, few, many, or a class if the clone is expanded.

16	TRBJ2-3	NA	NA	TRBV5-6	CASSLGGPGVTDTQYF	TGTGCCAGCAGCTTGGGCGGCCCGGGTGTAACAGATACGCAGTATTTT
13	TRBJ1-1	NA	NA	TRBV10-3	CAIRRAVNTEAFF	TGTGCCATCCGGAGGGCGGTGAACACTGAAGCTTTCTTT
11	TRBJ2-7	once	NA	TRBV10-3	CAIRESYEQYF	TGTGCCATCAGAGAAAGCTACGAGCAGTACTTC
16	TRBJ2-1	NA	NA	TRBV28	CASSWPAGRTYNEQFF	TGTGCCAGCAGCTGGCCGGCGGGTCGGACCTACAATGAGCAGTTCTTC
14	TRBJ2-1	once	NA	TRBV7-2	CASSSAGLNNEQFF	TGTGCCAGCAGCTCGGCAGGACTCAATAATGAGCAGTTCTTC
13	TRBJ1-1	NA	NA	TRBV6-1	CASSEKGNTEAFF	TGTGCCAGCAGTGAAAAGGGGAACACTGAAGCTTTCTTT
13	TRBJ2-1	NA	TRBD2	TRBV15	CATSSGLAGGKFF	TGTGCCACCAGCAGCGGACTAGCGGGAGGGAAGTTCTTC
20	TRBJ1-5	many	TRBD1	TRBV4-1	CASSQGHTGELEISNQPQHF	TGCGCCAGCAGCCAAGGTCACACAGGGGAACTTGAAATAAGCAATCAGCCCCAGCATTTT
13	TRBJ2-5	NA	NA	TRBV18	CASSRPVGETQYF	TGTGCCAGCTCACGCCCCGTAGGCGAGACCCAGTACTTC
11	TRBJ2-1	NA	NA	TRBV20-1	CSARLGSEQFF	TGCAGTGCCAGGTTGGGGAGTGAGCAGTTCTTC
14	TRBJ2-5	NA	NA	TRBV7-9	CASSLERPQETQYF	TGTGCCAGCAGCTTAGAGAGGCCGCAAGAGACCCAGTACTTC
16	TRBJ1-2	NA	TRBD1	TRBV7-2	CASSPGTGYHSTGYTF	TGTGCCAGCAGCCCCGGGACAGGGTATCATTCTACTGGCTACACCTTC
15	TRBJ2-1	NA	NA	TRBV19	CASSIVWGIYNEQFF	TGTGCCAGTAGTATAGTCTGGGGAATCTACAATGAGCAGTTCTTC
15	TRBJ2-7	few	TRBD1	TRBV6-5	CASRDSRDRGYEQYF	TGTGCCAGCAGGGACTCCCGGGACAGGGGATACGAGCAGTACTTC
13	TRBJ2-2	NA	TRBD2	TRBV5-5	CASVAGGTGELFF	TGTGCCAGCGTAGCGGGAGGGACCGGGGAGCTGTTTTTT
15	TRBJ2-5	NA	NA	TRBV25-1	CASSESHKIQETQYF	TGTGCCAGCAGTGAAAGTCATAAAATTCAAGAGACCCAGTACTTC
16	TRBJ2-1	NA	TRBD2	TRBV4-1	CASSQEKLAGINEQFF	TGCGCCAGCAGCCAAGAGAAACTAGCGGGAATCAATGAGCAGTTCTTC
16	TRBJ2-3	NA	TRBD2	TRBV7-2	CASSGLAGGPTDTQYF	TGTGCCAGCAGCGGACTAGCGGGAGGGCCAACAGATACGCAGTATTTT
13	TRBJ1-5	NA	NA	TRBV28	CASSLLIGQPQHF	TGTGCCAGCAGTTTACTAATCGGGCAGCCCCAGCATTTT
13	TRBJ1-2	few	NA	TRBV7-2	CASSFQRDYGYTF	TGTGCCAGCAGCTTCCAGAGGGACTATGGCTACACCTTC
13	TRBJ1-2	NA	NA	TRBV7-9	CASSLLDRDGYTF	TGTGCCAGCAGCCTACTTGACAGAGATGGCTACACCTTC
13	TRBJ1-1	NA	NA	TRBV10-2	CASSEVGNTEAFF	TGCGCCAGCAGTGAGGTAGGGAACACTGAAGCTTTCTTT
12	TRBJ2-7	NA	NA	TRBV28	CASGARGYEQYF	TGTGCCAGCGGGGCTCGCGGCTACGAGCAGTACTTC
13	TRBJ1-2	many	TRBD1	TRBV5-1	CASSPDRVYGYTF	TGCGCCAGCAGCCCGGACAGGGTCTATGGCTACACCTTC
15	TRBJ2-7	NA	TRBD1	TRBV6-1	CASSPMGTGAYEQYF	TGTGCCAGCAGCCCCATGGGGACAGGGGCCTACGAGCAGTACTTC
12	TRBJ2-7	NA	NA	TRBV2	CASSVSSYEQYF	TGTGCCAGCAGTGTAAGCTCCTACGAGCAGTACTTC
15	TRBJ2-1	NA	TRBD2	TRBV5-4	CASSFRTSGYNEQFF	TGTGCCAGCAGCTTTCGGACTAGCGGATACAATGAGCAGTTCTTC
14	TRBJ2-7	NA	NA	TRBV7-8	CASSPRDTAYEQYF	TGTGCCAGCAGCCCTCGGGACACCGCCTACGAGCAGTACTTC
12	TRBJ2-5	NA	NA	TRBV2	CASRRDQETQYF	TGTGCCAGCAGGCGGGACCAAGAGACCCAGTACTTC
14	TRBJ1-5	NA	NA	TRBV7-8	CASSRPAFNQPQHF	TGTGCCAGCAGCCGCCCGGCCTTCAATCAGCCCCAGCATTTT
15	TRBJ1-5	few	TRBD1	TRBV19	CASKPGQGFNQPQHF	TGTGCCAGTAAGCCGGGACAGGGTTTCAATCAGCCCCAGCATTTT
15	TRBJ2-7	NA	TRBD2	TRBV5-4	CASSLSSGSLYEQYF	TGTGCCAGCAGCTTGAGTAGCGGGAGTCTCTACGAGCAGTACTTC
11	TRBJ2-7	NA	NA	TRBV2	CASTGEYEQYF	TGTGCCAGTACCGGCGAATACGAGCAGTACTTC
13	TRBJ1-2	NA	NA	TRBV5-5	CASSLWGTSGYTF	TGTGCCAGCAGCTTGTGGGGTACTTCTGGCTACACCTTC
15	TRBJ1-1	NA	NA	TRBV5-4	CASSAEWTENTEAFF	TGTGCCAGCAGCGCGGAGTGGACTGAGAACACTGAAGCTTTCTTT
17	TRBJ1-2	few	NA	TRBV7-2	CASSLNYGAGTNYGYTF	TGTGCCAGCAGCTTAAATTACGGGGCAGGGACTAACTATGGCTACACCTTC
13	TRBJ1-1	NA	NA	TRBV29-1	CSVDKTGNTEAFF	TGCAGCGTTGATAAGACAGGAAACACTGAAGCTTTCTTT
16	TRBJ2-2	NA	NA	TRBV28	CASRLPLSGDSGELFF	TGTGCCAGCAGATTACCGCTCTCCGGGGACTCCGGGGAGCTGTTTTTT
13	TRBJ2-1	NA	NA	TRBV2	CASSEARNNEQFF	TGTGCCAGCAGTGAAGCCCGGAACAATGAGCAGTTCTTC
16	TRBJ2-6	NA	NA	TRBV18	CASSPSTGSGANVLTF	TGTGCCAGCTCACCATCAACAGGGTCTGGGGCCAACGTCCTGACTTTC
15	TRBJ1-4	NA	NA	TRBV6-5	CASRYDTTQQGKLFF	TGTGCCAGCAGATATGACACAACTCAACAGGGAAAACTGTTTTTT
13	TRBJ1-3	NA	NA	TRBV27	CASRVNSGNTIYF	TGTGCCAGCAGAGTAAACTCTGGAAACACCATATATTTT